This T cell receptor (beta chain) was documented in a study of cytomegalovirus exposure and HLA in healthy donors listed by TCRdb under 2017. With regard to the full study: In an earlier analysis of several hundred of the donors, around 290 Gb of sequence data and 95 million to 130 million unique TCR beta sequences from roughly 190 million T cells were reported. An early release covering around 630 HLA-typed donors comprised 300 to 350 gigabases of sequencing data and some 79 million unique TCR sequences. The number of typed donors differed by locus: about 620-640 for A, B, C, DRB1 and DQB1; some 500 for DQA1; 606 for DPA1; and roughly 450 for DPB1. Four or five DR-DQ haplotypes were handled as single units for association and clustering, since linkage in the cohort was strong. HLA typing covered class I and class II loci at four-digit resolution. The study aimed to test whether signatures of past pathogen exposure could be identified by cataloging public T cell receptors. All discovery cohort repertoires had been generated using a single sequencing platform. In a later analysis, previously published TCR beta repertoires from several hundred donors were re-analyzed and high-resolution HLA genotyping was added so that TCR occurrence patterns could be studied. The study combined high-throughput TCR immunosequencing, statistical association of individual TCRs with disease status, and machine learning to predict cytomegalovirus infection status. Rather than using new phenotypic data, the later analysis identified candidate immune exposures from TCR beta sequences and from how often those sequences occurred across donors. Of the approximately 370 genotyped donors, 65% to 90% were placed in the genetic ancestry cluster associated with self-reported Caucasian donors. Donor age, sex, ethnicity and CMV serostatus were collected together with the repertoire data. Across around 400 genotyped donors of the cohort, an average of approximately 240,000 unique TCR beta nucleotide sequences per donor were sequenced, and about a sixth of those sequences were non-productive. In an earlier analysis of more than 550 of the donors, high-throughput TCR beta sequencing was used to judge whether each TCR beta V gene segment behaved as functional or pseudogenic. The study profiled the T cell repertoires of hundreds of subjects by immunosequencing and related them to cytomegalovirus serostatus. In a later genetic analysis, genome-wide SNP genotypes for about three fifths of the roughly 670 donors were used, and that subset was treated as a discovery cohort. Along with the roughly 610-subject first cohort, a separate validation cohort of roughly 110 different subjects was used. General study outcomes and caveats: A further reported finding was that TCR beta sequences accurately predicted the HLA-A and HLA-B alleles for most subjects in the first cohort. Immune exposure information for the cohort was limited to CMV serostatus. This cohort had only TCR beta chains sequenced, and the lack of alpha or paired-chain data limited which features could be detected. According to a later analysis, most CMV-associated TCR beta chains appeared to be HLA-restricted, and the HLA associations seemed to be driven largely by CMV exposure. When HLA alleles, especially DR and DQ, strongly co-occurred, TCR associations were difficult to assign to individual alleles. The classifier was reported to diagnose cytomegalovirus status with high specificity and sensitivity in both the original and validation cohorts. Because counts were too low, 15 to 20 rarely observed V segments, including chromosome 9 orphons, were left out of the earlier analysis of some 640 of the donors. In a later analysis, TCR association rates were found to vary across HLA loci, with the most associated TCRs seen for DRB1 alleles and the fewest for HLA-C alleles. A cluster of highly shared sequence variants was judged likely to be a technical artifact of the sequencing pipeline. It was suggested by the authors that the approach could potentially be generalized to other disease states and immunological phenotypes. According to a later genetic analysis, donors in an Asian-associated ancestry cluster had fewer N-insertions in productive TCRs than the roughly 670-donor mean. A later analysis found that HLA-associated TCR beta chains were more clonally expanded and had lower generation probabilities than equally common non-associated chains. A later analysis reported that several top co-occurrence clusters appeared linked to parvovirus B19, influenza, CMV and Epstein-Barr virus. Most TCR sequences were seen in very few donors, while some public TCRs were found in many individuals. Linkage disequilibrium might explain the correlated functional status among segregating V segments, but an unknown experimental factor could not be excluded. HLA typing was unavailable for some donors at each locus, so association tests used only the typed subset. Presence/absence analyses assumed roughly uniform sequencing depth across donors, an assumption that may not hold. Some IMGT-functional V segments, including TRBV6-2 and TRBV6-3, could not be distinguished by the 87-base-pair reads and were therefore excluded. Three of the identified cytomegalovirus-associated TCR beta chains were confirmed in vitro to be specific for cytomegalovirus antigens. In the study, some 180 TCR beta chains were listed as associated with cytomegalovirus. At a false discovery rate of 0.05, a later analysis linked 15,000 to 20,000 TCR beta sequences to specific HLA alleles. V-gene and J-gene trimming of TCR beta chains was associated with a missense DCLRE1C variant in a later genetic analysis, and the association was replicated in an independent cohort. In an earlier analysis of some 540 of the donors, most TCR beta V segments appeared in productive rearrangements about 87% or about 30% of the time, broadly matching IMGT annotations.

Trimming removed 5 bases from V and 8 bases from J, leaving 18 bases between the germline ends. The CDR3 sequence holds 14 residues, the cysteine and phenylalanine included. CDR3 DNA is the only sequence kept; it has 42 bases, read in frame from the first base. For CDR1 and CDR2, the germline V gene lists MGHRA and YSYEKL. In total, fewer than 750 healthy bone marrow donors made up the cohort. At the time of sampling, every cohort member was nominally healthy, though immune exposures that went unrecorded were likely present. The donor was CMV seronegative and was included in the group of hundreds of seronegative cohort members. Every donor gave a peripheral blood sample, and the peripheral blood mononuclear cells from that sample were used for TCR beta sequencing. The Qiagen DNeasy Blood Extraction Kit was used to extract genomic DNA from the blood cell samples. A remark on this clone: It lacks a known antigen. No base quality information exists; no much larger clone differs at one position.

Library preparation employed the immunoSEQ multiplex PCR assay. For the multiplex PCR, a mixture combining 60 forward primers for TCR Vbeta segments and 13 reverse primers for TCR Jbeta segments was used. Amplification of the CDR3 region of rearranged TCR beta genes was performed with a multiplex PCR assay on genomic DNA. The Illumina HiSeq System was used to sequence the amplified TCR beta libraries as 87-base-pair reads. For the original study's pipeline: Across the roughly 700 repertoires, a later analysis counted 80 million or so unique TCR beta chains, roughly 11 million of which were shared by at least two donors. To remove PCR and sequencing errors, raw reads were error-corrected and collapsed into unique sequences using a nearest-neighbor algorithm that merged closely related sequences. To assign V, D and J gene segments, CDR3 sequences were aligned to IMGT reference sequences. Each retained sequence needed at least a six-nucleotide match to both a V gene segment and a J gene segment. Rearrangements were called productive when the CDR3 lacked stop codons and stayed in frame with V and J; all others were non-productive. CDR3 was defined by IMGT convention, running from the second conserved V-encoded cysteine to the conserved J-encoded phenylalanine. Sequences without an unambiguous match to a single V gene segment were excluded from the earlier analysis of about 630 of the donors. In an earlier analysis of almost 600 of the donors, a V segment was called functional when productive rearrangements were above 56.7%, and segregating when the standard deviation between donors exceeded 5%. A statistical classification framework was developed to diagnose cytomegalovirus status using the catalog of TCR beta chain sequences. In a later analysis, V and J genes were assigned by comparing TCR nucleotide sequences against IMGT/GENE-DB human TR gene sequences. In a later analysis, CDR3 sequences and most-parsimonious VDJ recombination scenarios were assigned using the TCRdist pipeline. In a later analysis, each TCR beta chain was defined by its CDR3 amino acid sequence together with its V-gene family, and reads without a unique V-gene family were excluded. As a way to deal with suspected cross-contamination and a sequencing artifact, a later analysis dropped over 550 nucleotide sequences that were highly shared and had low generation probability. In a later analysis, a clonal expansion index was calculated for each public chain from normalized within-repertoire ranks of inferred template counts. A later analysis computed generation probabilities with a VDJ recombination model fitted to out-of-frame rearrangements, and checked the results against IGoR. A later analysis scored TCR-TCR, TCR-HLA and TCR-CMV co-occurrence with hypergeometric tests, applying a repertoire-size bias correction to TCR pairs. A later analysis estimated false discovery rates by permuting HLA or CMV assignments 20 times. In a later analysis, co-occurring TCRs were grouped using DBSCAN, and TCRdist sequence similarity was added for clustering within HLA-allele-positive subsets. Co-occurrence clustering excluded repertoires with fewer than 30,000 or more than 120,000 public chains, plus five with anomalous nucleotide sharing. TCRdb took over this immuneACCESS table, retaining in-frame rearrangements with V and J assigned. Such tables are incomplete; in checked studies, under half of the missing clones stem from an unresolved V gene, and the remainder is unexplained. V, J and clone size are taken as reported in that table, and D and trimming were inferred from the DNA itself. Counted in this sample were approximately 150,000 clones; approximately 76% of them appeared once. The ten top clones hold around 1.4% of the sample.

Sequencing input: PBMCs. The chain was built from TRBV4-1 and TRBJ1-2; the D segment could be TRBD1, given 5 matching bases. This TCR derives from a man aged 55 to 70 in good health and CMV-seronegative. CDR3 sequence: CASSIQESVDGYTF. Here is the DNA: TGCGCCAGCAGCATACAGGAATCAGTGGACGGCTACACCTTC.